The 5 T cell receptor beta chains given below trace back to one sample, sequenced in a study of blood T cells in healthy people across ages. Together with a sample-barcoded 5' primer, a J-beta primer mix was included in a second PCR lasting about 7 to 11 cycles. One entry per CDR3 protein results from TCRdb running MiXCR on the 5' RACE reads. Among more than 900,000 distinct CDR3 sequences listed, under 30% were seen once. The same data also contributed to another study, on T cells of mothers and their children.

The specimen sequenced was blood. These TCRs come from a girl aged 2 to 9 in good health.

The chain carries TRBV29-1 and TRBJ1-1; TRBD1 agrees at 11 bases. Looked up from germline, CDR1 is SQVTM and CDR2 is ANQGSEA. Trimming cost V 6 bases and J 3 bases; bases outside gene matches: 9. The CDR3 loop spans 15 amino acids. The CDR3 bases are TGCAGCGTGCAGGGACAGGGGGGATTGGACACTGAAGCTTTCTTT. This translates into CSVQGQGGLDTEAFF.

The chain carries TRBV4-1 and TRBJ2-3; D gene unclear. Germline lookup yields CDR1 MGHRA and CDR2 YSYEKL. The CDR3 is made up of 15 amino acids. V lost 2 bases to trimming and J lost 0 bases, with 9 bases between them. CDR3 residues: CASSQLGISTDTQYF. As DNA, the CDR3 is TGCGCCAGCAGCCAATTGGGCATTAGCACAGATACGCAGTATTTT.

This sequence joins TRBV3-1 and TRBJ2-5; 7 bases line up with TRBD1. The last part of the DNA fits TRBJ2-1 better; the J call may be wrong. There are 16 residues in the CDR3. In germline, CDR1 is LGHDT, CDR2 YNNKEL (reference sequence). The CDR3 DNA reads TGTGCCAGCAGCCAAGGACCCACAGGGGTTTCCCATGAGCAGTTCTTC. Protein: CASSQGPTGVSHEQFF.

This chain uses TRBV18 with TRBJ2-5; D call uncertain. Germline loops: CDR1 KGHSH, CDR2 LQKENI. Trimming shortened V by 1 base and J by 2 bases, and 8 bases separated the two germline ends. CDR3 length equals 14 residues. The CDR3 DNA follows: TGTGCCAGCTCACCACGGAGCTTACAAGAGACCCAGTACTTC. Residues: CASSPRSLQETQYF.

About this clonotype itself: Germline is not matched at one junction end, which may reflect a read error. The chain couples TRBV7-7 to TRBJ2-2; D is possibly TRBD1 (6 bases). The CDR3 loop spans 16 amino acids. From germline, CDR1 is SSHAT and CDR2 FNYEAQ (reference sequence). CDR3 in amino acids: CASSLGDTANTGELFF. The CDR3 bases are TGTGCTAGCAGCTTAGGGGACACCGCGAACACCGGGGAGCTGTTTTTT.